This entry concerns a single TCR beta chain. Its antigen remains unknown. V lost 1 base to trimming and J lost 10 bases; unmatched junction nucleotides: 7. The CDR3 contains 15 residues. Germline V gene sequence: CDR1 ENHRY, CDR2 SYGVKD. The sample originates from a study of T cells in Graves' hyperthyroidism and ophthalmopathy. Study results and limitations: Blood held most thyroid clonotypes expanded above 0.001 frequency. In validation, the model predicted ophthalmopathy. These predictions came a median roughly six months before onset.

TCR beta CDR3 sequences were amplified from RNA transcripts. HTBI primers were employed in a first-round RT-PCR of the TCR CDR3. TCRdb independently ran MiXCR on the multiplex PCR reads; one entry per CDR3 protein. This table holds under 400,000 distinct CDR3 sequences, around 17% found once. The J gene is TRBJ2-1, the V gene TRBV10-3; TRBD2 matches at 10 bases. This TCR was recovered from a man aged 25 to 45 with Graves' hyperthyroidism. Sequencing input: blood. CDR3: CAISELTSGRQEQFF. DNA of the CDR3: TGTGCCATCAGTGAGTTGACTAGCGGGCGACAAGAGCAGTTCTTC.